The source of this TCR beta chain is a study of cytomegalovirus exposure and HLA in healthy donors (dated by TCRdb to the late 2010s). Background on the whole study: An earlier analysis of fewer than 750 of the donors reported 276 Gb of sequence data and some 110 million unique TCR beta sequences obtained from about 180 million T cells. HLA typing included class I and class II loci at four-digit resolution. Typing coverage varied by locus: roughly 629-630 donors for A, B, C, DRB1 and DQB1; 500 to 550 for DQA1; approximately 610 for DPA1; roughly 470 for DPB1. All discovery cohort repertoires had been generated on a single sequencing platform. A later genetic analysis took genome-wide SNP genotypes for about three fifths of the roughly 700 donors and used that subset as a discovery cohort. Roughly 300 gigabases of sequencing data and around 80 million unique TCR sequences made up an early release that covered under 750 HLA-typed donors. Four to six DR-DQ haplotypes were handled as single units for association and clustering because linkage in the cohort was strong. Using immunosequencing, the study profiled T cell repertoires from around 680 subjects and related those repertoires to cytomegalovirus serostatus. The study aimed to test whether signatures of past pathogen exposure could be identified by cataloging public T cell receptors. In a later analysis, previously published TCR beta repertoires from 500 to 750 donors were re-analyzed and high-resolution HLA genotyping was added so that TCR occurrence patterns could be studied. An earlier analysis of more than 450 of the donors used high-throughput TCR beta sequencing to judge whether each TCR beta V gene segment behaved as functional or pseudogenic. Among the roughly 400 genotyped donors, more than 70% belonged to the genetic ancestry cluster associated with self-reported Caucasian donors. High-throughput TCR immunosequencing, statistical association of individual TCRs with disease status, and machine learning were combined to predict cytomegalovirus infection status. Donor age, sex, ethnicity and CMV serostatus were compiled together with the repertoire data. In addition to the first cohort of around 670 subjects, a separate validation cohort of around 110 different subjects was used. Rather than using new phenotypic data, the later analysis identified candidate immune exposures from TCR beta sequences and from how often those sequences occurred across donors. On average, roughly 200,000 unique TCR beta nucleotide sequences were sequenced per donor among 350 to 400 genotyped donors of the cohort, with roughly 18% of those sequences being non-productive. Overall study outcomes, separate from this receptor: In a later genetic analysis, fewer N-insertions in productive TCRs were reported among donors in an Asian-associated ancestry cluster than the approximately 710-donor mean. A later analysis associated 16,951 TCR beta sequences with specific HLA alleles at a false discovery rate of 0.05. The classifier was reported to diagnose cytomegalovirus status with high specificity and sensitivity in both the original and validation cohorts. In an earlier analysis of 587 of the donors, most TCR beta V segments were observed in productive rearrangements about 87% or about 30% of the time, broadly matching IMGT annotations. A later analysis reported that several top co-occurrence clusters appeared linked to parvovirus B19, influenza, CMV and Epstein-Barr virus. Linkage disequilibrium might explain the correlated functional status among segregating V segments, but an unknown experimental factor could not be ruled out. This cohort had only TCR beta chains sequenced, and the lack of alpha or paired-chain data limited which features could be detected. Sequencing depth was assumed to be roughly uniform across donors in the presence/absence analyses, though that assumption may not hold. Strong co-occurrence of HLA alleles, especially DR and DQ, made assigning TCR associations to individual alleles difficult. Three of the identified cytomegalovirus-associated TCR beta chains were confirmed in vitro to be specific for cytomegalovirus antigens. Immune exposure information for the cohort was limited to CMV serostatus. According to a later analysis, most CMV-associated TCR beta chains appeared to be HLA-restricted, and the HLA associations seemed to be driven largely by CMV exposure. The sequencing pipeline was judged likely to have produced a cluster of highly shared sequence variants as a technical artifact. According to the authors, the approach could potentially be generalized to other disease states and immunological phenotypes. The study gave a list of about 150 TCR beta chains associated with cytomegalovirus. Because counts were too low, roughly 18 rarely observed V segments, including chromosome 9 orphons, were left out of the earlier analysis of a few hundred of the donors. The 87-base-pair reads could not distinguish some IMGT-functional V segments, including TRBV6-2 and TRBV6-3, so those segments were excluded. In a later genetic analysis, a missense DCLRE1C variant was associated with V-gene and J-gene trimming of TCR beta chains, and the association was replicated in an independent cohort. Most TCR sequences were observed very rarely across donors, whereas some public TCRs were present in many individuals. In a later analysis, HLA-associated TCR beta chains showed more clonal expansion and lower generation probabilities than non-associated chains that were equally common. In a later analysis, the rate of TCR association differed among HLA loci, with DRB1 alleles having the most associated TCRs and HLA-C alleles having the fewest. Because HLA typing was unavailable for some donors at each locus, only the typed subset was used in association tests. A further reported finding was that TCR beta sequences accurately predicted the HLA-A and HLA-B alleles for most subjects in the first cohort.

The method behind the library was the immunoSEQ multiplex PCR assay. The multiplex PCR relied on a mix of 60 forward primers for TCR Vbeta segments and 13 reverse primers for TCR Jbeta segments. The CDR3 region of rearranged TCR beta genes was amplified from genomic DNA by a multiplex PCR assay. Amplified TCR beta libraries were sequenced as 87-base-pair reads on the Illumina HiSeq System. The source study handled its data this way. In a later analysis, roughly 80 million unique TCR beta chains were counted across the 650 to 750 repertoires, and roughly 11 million of these chains were shared by at least two donors. To remove PCR and sequencing errors, raw reads were error-corrected and collapsed into unique sequences using a nearest-neighbor algorithm that merged closely related sequences. Alignment of CDR3 sequences to IMGT reference sequences was used to assign V, D and J gene segments. For a sequence to be retained, a match of at least six nucleotides to both a V gene segment and a J gene segment was required. A rearrangement was called productive if the CDR3 had no stop codons and remained in frame with V and J, and every other rearrangement was called non-productive. Following IMGT convention, CDR3 was defined as the stretch from the second conserved V-encoded cysteine up to the conserved J-encoded phenylalanine. In an earlier analysis of some 550 of the donors, sequences lacking an unambiguous match to a single V gene segment were excluded. An earlier analysis of approximately 590 of the donors classified V segments as functional when productive rearrangements were above 56.7% and as segregating when the standard deviation between donors was above 5%. A statistical classification framework was developed to diagnose cytomegalovirus status using the catalog of TCR beta chain sequences. V and J gene assignment, in a later analysis, came from comparing TCR nucleotide sequences with IMGT/GENE-DB human TR gene sequences. The TCRdist pipeline was used in a later analysis to assign CDR3 sequences and most-parsimonious VDJ recombination scenarios. In a later analysis, each TCR beta chain was defined by its CDR3 amino acid sequence together with its V-gene family, and reads lacking a unique V-gene family were excluded. To address suspected cross-contamination and a sequencing artifact, a later analysis removed 550 to 750 highly shared, low-generation-probability nucleotide sequences. For each public chain, a later analysis derived a clonal expansion index from normalized ranks of inferred template counts within each repertoire. In a later analysis, generation probabilities were computed with a VDJ recombination model fitted to out-of-frame rearrangements, and the resulting probabilities were checked against IGoR. A later analysis scored TCR-TCR, TCR-HLA and TCR-CMV co-occurrence with hypergeometric tests, applying a repertoire-size bias correction to TCR pairs. False discovery rates were estimated in a later analysis by permuting HLA or CMV assignments 20 times. In a later analysis, co-occurring TCRs were grouped using DBSCAN, with TCRdist sequence similarity added in when clustering inside HLA-allele-positive subsets. For co-occurrence clustering, repertoires with fewer than 30,000 or more than 120,000 public chains were excluded, along with 4 to 6 repertoires with anomalous nucleotide sharing. This immuneACCESS table, as held by TCRdb, lists in-frame sequences with V and J called but not all clones. Of the missing ones, under half trace to an unresolved V gene in checked studies; the others have no known cause. That table furnishes V, J and clone size, whereas the DNA furnished D and trimming. The sample yields about 150,000 clones; 70% to 90% were counted once. 5.5% to 6.5% of the sample is in the top ten clones.

The cohort consisted of 670 or so healthy bone marrow donors. At the time of sampling, all cohort members were nominally healthy, though unrecorded immune exposures were likely present. The donor tested CMV seropositive and was one of the 289 seropositive cohort members. A peripheral blood sample was provided by each donor, and peripheral blood mononuclear cells were used for TCR beta sequencing. Genomic DNA extraction from the blood cell samples was performed with the Qiagen DNeasy Blood Extraction Kit. On this clone: What antigen it recognizes has not been identified. Nothing much larger sits one base from this clone, and base qualities are not available.

Trimming removed 3 bases from V and 14 bases from J; the gene matches leave 4 bases unexplained. CDR1 and CDR2 (MNHEY, SMNVEV) derive from the germline V gene (reference sequence). The CDR3 runs 12 residues from the cysteine to the phenylalanine. Of all the DNA, just the CDR3 is kept, 36 bases in frame from base 1. This TCR was sampled from a woman aged 40 to 50 in good health and CMV-seropositive. Sequenced material: PBMCs. The rearrangement combines TRBV27 with TRBJ2-5, with TRBD2 matching 12 junction bases. The CDR3 here reads CASSFTSGRPYF. The sequenced DNA is TGTGCCAGCAGTTTCACTAGCGGGAGGCCCTACTTC.